The 8 T cell receptor beta chains below come from one sample, sequenced in a study of radiotherapy plus CTLA-4 blockade in lung cancer. The protocol was immunoSEQ multiplex PCR, while the TCRdb copy is restricted to in-frame clones and leaves out a portion. The sample carries approximately 50,000 clones, 80% to 90% recorded once. The sample in question was peripheral blood, obtained from a patient treated with radiotherapy plus ipilimumab. All receptors come from a human donor with non-small cell lung cancer that progressed on radiotherapy plus ipilimumab. Some clones in this sample may be carry-over from other donors' samples.

This chain connects TRBV9 to TRBJ2-7; TRBD2 matches 8 bases. Germline V gene data show CDR1 as SGDLS and CDR2 as YYNGEE. V shed 4 bases, J shed 6 bases, and the junction held 9 bases outside the gene matches. The CDR3 is 14 residues long. The CDR3 loop reads CASSSQGLGTEQYF. The CDR3 DNA is TGTGCCAGCAGCTCCCAGGGACTAGGTACCGAGCAGTACTTC.

The CDR3 nucleotides are TGTGCCAGCAGCTTAAGGAGCGGAACCTACGAGCAGTACTTC. Translation: CASSLRSGTYEQYF. The chain uses TRBV7-2 and TRBJ2-7; D perhaps matches TRBD2 (5 bases). Germline lookup yields CDR1 SGHTA and CDR2 FQGNSA. Trimming took off 2 bases at V and 2 bases at J, with 10 bases between the two ends. This CDR3 contains 14 residues.

The chain is built from TRBV27 and TRBJ1-4; 9 nucleotides agree with TRBD1. The CDR3 consists of 15 residues. V lost 5 bases to trimming and J lost 3 bases; unmatched junction nucleotides: 4. Germline loops: CDR1 MNHEY, CDR2 SMNVEV (reference sequence). CDR3 protein: CASSSYRGPNEKLFF. DNA of the CDR3: TGTGCCAGCAGTAGCTACAGGGGGCCTAATGAAAAACTGTTTTTT.

This clone was seen a handful of times. The genes are TRBV2 and TRBJ2-7; 7 bases align to TRBD2. The CDR3 loop spans 12 amino acids. The junction had 3 bases not matched to a gene; V was cut back by 7 bases and J by 3 bases. In germline, CDR1 is SNHLY, CDR2 FYNNEI. For the CDR3, the DNA is TGTGCCAGCAACCCTAGCGGCTACGAGCAGTACTTC. Its translation is CASNPSGYEQYF.

This chain links TRBV10-2 with TRBJ2-5; a possible D gene is TRBD2 (5 bases). The germline V gene encodes CDR1 WSHSY and CDR2 SAAADI. V lost 7 bases and J 3 bases, leaving 9 bases between the germline ends. The CDR3 covers 12 residues. The CDR3 spells CASMDWEETQYF. Written as DNA, the CDR3 is TGCGCCAGCATGGACTGGGAAGAGACCCAGTACTTC.

The chain uses TRBV10-3 and TRBJ1-1; D ambiguous. The CDR3 has 15 amino acids. Trimming shortened V by 3 bases and J by 4 bases, and 15 bases separated the two germline ends. Germline V gene sequence: CDR1 ENHRY, CDR2 SYGVKD. CDR3 region: CAISDLTANGTEAFF. DNA of the CDR3: TGTGCCATCAGTGACCTCACTGCGAACGGCACTGAAGCTTTCTTT.

The count of this clone is one. V and J are TRBV21-1 and TRBJ2-2; TRBD1 reflects the table's D call only, with no check against the DNA. TRBV21-1 is recorded as a pseudogene. The CDR3 spans 18 residues. CDR3 amino acids: CASPSRDRGREGTGELFF. CDR3 sequence (DNA): TGTGCCAGCCCATCCCGGGACAGGGGGCGCGAAGGGACCGGGGAGCTGTTTTTT.

The chain links TRBV7-2 to TRBJ2-7, with 8 positions matching TRBD1. Per germline, CDR1 SGHTA and CDR2 FQGNSA. Trimming removed 3 bases from V and 6 bases from J; junction bases left unmatched: 4. The CDR3 has 13 residues. CDR3 in DNA: TGTGCCAGCAGCTTGGTCGACAGGGGCGAGCAGTACTTC. It specifies CASSLVDRGEQYF.